The present T cell receptor (beta chain) was sequenced within a study of T-cell reconstitution after alpha-beta-depleted transplantation in children. Study-wide findings and caveats: Recipient T cells and thymic progenitors that survived gave rise to the high TCRbeta diversity observed at day 60 in some patients.

Unique molecular identifiers were incorporated during preparation of the TCRbeta library. TCRdb reprocessed the PCR reads with MiXCR, giving one entry per CDR3 protein. The table includes around 580,000 distinct CDR3 sequences, over 20% detected once. This clonotype appeared a few times. Its antigen is undetermined. V lost 0 bases, J lost 6 bases, and 8 bases stayed unmatched. This CDR3 region has 17 residues. The germline V gene encodes CDR1 MGHRA and CDR2 YSYEKL. J is TRBJ2-2 and V is TRBV4-1; TRBD1 matches at 9 bases. The sample was PBMCs, taken before TCRalphabeta/CD19-depleted stem cell transplant. This TCR came from a boy less than two years old with Wiskott-Aldrich syndrome, due to receive a stem cell transplant. The CDR3 reads CASSQDGAGTGSGELFF. CDR3 DNA: TGCGCCAGCAGCCAAGATGGCGCCGGGACAGGGTCCGGGGAGCTGTTTTTT.